This T cell receptor beta chain was sequenced for a study of pediatric ulcerative colitis. The rectum was sampled with one to two pinch biopsies at colonoscopy. This table comes from immunoSEQ multiplex PCR, and its TCRdb copy is limited to in-frame clones, with some not included. The data contain approximately 40,000 clones, roughly 70% of them singletons. V was pared by 1 base and J by 7 bases, with 19 bases between. CDR1 MNHNY and CDR2 SVGAGI come from the germline V gene (reference sequence). The CDR3 runs 16 residues. The specimen was gut tissue. This TCR came from a boy younger than 18 with severe ulcerative colitis. This chain joins TRBV6-6 and TRBJ1-2; weak D call: TRBD1 (5 bases). The CDR3 here is CASSYFSGQGGSGYTF. CDR3 bases: TGTGCCAGCAGTTACTTCTCTGGGCAGGGAGGAAGTGGCTACACCTTC.